These 22 T cell receptor beta chains were sequenced from one sample in a study of blood T cells in healthy people across ages. It was with a sample-barcoded 5' primer and a J-beta primer mix that a second PCR of about 6 to 12 cycles was run. TCRdb reprocessed the 5' RACE reads via MiXCR and lists one record per CDR3 protein. This sample carries around 970,000 distinct CDR3 sequences, roughly half of them seen once, and the ten largest clones take about 21%. The sequencing sample was made of blood. All receptors derive from a woman aged 60-70 years in good health.

J is TRBJ2-4 and V is TRBV2; TRBD2 might be the D (5 bases). CDR3 length: 16 amino acids. V gave up 2 bases and J gave up 0 bases, with 11 bases separating them. From germline, CDR1 is SNHLY and CDR2 FYNNEI. Here the CDR3 reads CASSERAGLAKNIQYF. The CDR3 bases are TGTGCCAGCAGTGAACGAGCCGGACTAGCCAAAAACATTCAGTACTTC.

V is TRBV29-1 and J is TRBJ2-5; 9 bases line up with TRBD1. This CDR3 has 13 amino acids. V was pared by 7 bases and J by 5 bases, with 8 bases of the junction left unmatched. Germline CDR1 reads SQVTM; CDR2 reads ANQGSEA. The CDR3 nucleotides read TGCAGCGGGGGGACAGGGATATGGGAGACCCAGTACTTC. Its protein product is CSGGTGIWETQYF.

The chain links TRBV20-1 to TRBJ1-1, with 9 nucleotides matching TRBD1. Per germline, CDR1 DFQATT and CDR2 SNEGSKA (reference sequence). This CDR3 comprises 16 residues. Trimming removed 1 base from V and 6 bases from J; junction bases left unmatched: 12. Here the CDR3 DNA reads TGCAGTGCTAGAGGGTTAGGGACAGGGAAAAACGCTGAAGCTTTCTTT. This codes for CSARGLGTGKNAEAFF.

A few counts support this clonotype. This chain's CDR3 is CASSHPLRAYEQYF. The CDR3, as DNA: TGTGCCAGCAGCCACCCCCTTCGGGCCTACGAGCAGTACTTC. The gene calls are TRBV7-9 and TRBJ2-7; D remains unclear. Looked up from germline, CDR1 is SEHNR and CDR2 is FQNEAQ (reference sequence). The CDR3 sequence is 14 residues long. Trimming cost V 5 bases and J 2 bases, with 13 bases left between them.

The chain joins TRBV4-1 to TRBJ2-4; possible D gene TRBD2, 6 bases. The DNA end is more similar to TRBJ2-7, so the J call may be wrong. Germline loops: CDR1 MGHRA, CDR2 YSYEKL. The CDR3 extends over 16 amino acids. The CDR3, as DNA: TGCGCCAGCAGCCAAGTTCCGACTAGGCAGACCTACGAGCAGTACTTC. It encodes CASSQVPTRQTYEQYF.

The V gene is TRBV10-2, the J gene TRBJ2-5; D is uncertain. V lost 4 bases to trimming and J lost 5 bases, with 5 bases between them. Germline V CDR1 and CDR2: WSHSY, SAAADI. This CDR3 is built from 11 residues. CDR3 bases: TGCGCCAGCAGTGCTTTTGAGACCCAGTACTTC. It is translated as CASSAFETQYF.

This clonotype was observed a handful of times. The chain links TRBV4-1 to TRBJ1-4, with D unresolved. Germline loops: CDR1 MGHRA, CDR2 YSYEKL. Deletions cut 4 bases from V and 7 bases from J, with 16 bases between. This CDR3 contains 15 residues. CDR3 amino acids: CASSLGPREGEKLFF. CDR3 DNA: TGCGCCAGCAGCCTAGGACCCCGAGAAGGTGAAAAACTGTTTTTT.

This chain joins TRBV3-1 and TRBJ2-2, with D uncertain. Germline V gene sequence: CDR1 LGHDT, CDR2 YNNKEL (reference sequence). This CDR3 comprises 18 residues. Trimming removed 1 base from V and 4 bases from J, with 19 bases in between. The CDR3 bases are TGTGCCAGCAGCCAAGTGGCGGCTGAAAGGGCCTCCACCGGGGAGCTGTTTTTT. Protein sequence: CASSQVAAERASTGELFF.

The chain joins TRBV25-1 to TRBJ1-2; D gene uncertain. The CDR3 totals 15 residues. The germline V and J ends were trimmed by 2 bases and 6 bases, with 16 bases remaining between them. CDR1 is MGHDK and CDR2 is SYGVNS in the germline V gene. CDR3 protein: CASSETLGRIDGYTF. The CDR3 region has the DNA TGTGCCAGCAGTGAAACCCTCGGGAGGATAGATGGCTACACCTTC.

J is TRBJ2-6 and V is TRBV20-1, with D tentatively TRBD1 (5 bases). The CDR3 contains 16 residues. Trimming removed 0 bases at V and 0 bases at J, with 9 bases between. CDR1 is DFQATT and CDR2 is SNEGSKA in the germline V gene (reference sequence). The CDR3 DNA sequence: TGCAGTGCTAGAGATCAGGGCGGCTCTGGGGCCAACGTCCTGACTTTC. This translates into CSARDQGGSGANVLTF.

The rearrangement uses TRBV19 and TRBJ2-1, with D possibly TRBD1 on 6 matching bases. V was cut by 4 bases and J by 10 bases, with 11 bases left in between. Germline V lookup: CDR1 LNHDA, CDR2 SQIVND (reference sequence). The CDR3 runs to 12 residues. This CDR3 reads CASSTQGYEQFF. The DNA of the CDR3 is TGTGCCAGTAGTACACAGGGTTACGAGCAGTTCTTC.

This clonotype was observed a few times. This rearrangement joins TRBV2 to TRBJ2-5; D remains ambiguous. CDR1 and CDR2 from the germline V gene are SNHLY and FYNNEI. Trimming left V 5 bases short and J 1 base short, with 17 bases between. The CDR3 is 16 residues long. The CDR3 coding sequence is TGTGCCAGCAGTTCCCAGCAGCCGTCGACCCAAGAGACCCAGTACTTC. Its protein is CASSSQQPSTQETQYF.

The genes are TRBV7-9 and TRBJ2-7; no reliable D call. Germline CDR1 and CDR2: SEHNR and FQNEAQ (reference sequence). Deletions cut 4 bases from V and 1 base from J, with 8 bases between. The CDR3 totals 13 residues. Here the CDR3 reads CASSSAFSYEQYF. CDR3 nucleotide sequence: TGTGCCAGCAGCTCCGCCTTTTCCTACGAGCAGTACTTC. The full variable domain, completed using reference TRBV7-9 and TRBJ2-7, is DTGVSQNPRHKITKRGQNVTFRCDPISEHNRLYWYRQTLGQGPEFLTYFQNEAQLEKSRLLSDRFSAERPKGSFSTLEIQRTEQGDSAMYLCASSSAFSYEQYFGPGTRLTVT.

The chain couples TRBV20-1 to TRBJ2-1, with TRBD2 as a possible D gene (6 bases). Looked up from germline, CDR1 is DFQATT and CDR2 is SNEGSKA (reference sequence). The CDR3 is made up of 12 amino acids. Trimming took off 3 bases at V and 6 bases at J, with 9 bases between the two ends. CDR3 residues: CSASPSVNEQFF. CDR3 in DNA: TGCAGTGCTAGCCCTAGCGTCAATGAGCAGTTCTTC.

The V gene is TRBV4-1, the J gene TRBJ1-3; D is uncertain. V was pared by 5 bases and J by 6 bases, with 14 bases between. The CDR3 spans 14 residues. CDR1 and CDR2 (germline): MGHRA, YSYEKL. CDR3 protein: CASSSGLSPNTIYF. CDR3 sequence (DNA): TGCGCCAGCAGCTCCGGGTTAAGCCCAAACACCATATATTTT.

This clonotype was seen just once. The chain has TRBV12-3 or TRBV12-4 and TRBJ1-5; D is undetermined. The CDR3 sequence is 13 residues long. The V end was cut by 0 bases, the J end by 4 bases, with 4 bases between. CDR3 nucleotide sequence: TGTGCCAGCAGTTTAGCGCAGAATCAGCCCCAGCATTTT. Its translation is CASSLAQNQPQHF.

The chain is built from TRBV5-6 and TRBJ2-3; 9 bases agree with TRBD2. Looked up from germline, CDR1 is SGHDT and CDR2 is YYEEEE. The J segment lost 1 base and the V segment lost 4 bases, leaving 4 bases of the junction unmatched. This CDR3 is 15 amino acids long. This CDR3 reads CASSQGLARTDTQYF. The CDR3 nucleotides read TGTGCCAGCAGCCAGGGACTAGCCCGCACAGATACGCAGTATTTT.

This clonotype appeared a few times. The chain employs TRBV2 and TRBJ1-4, with TRBD1 matching over 7 bases. After removal of 6 bases from V and 3 bases from J, the junction contained 4 bases not matched to a gene. Germline values: CDR1 SNHLY, CDR2 FYNNEI. CDR3 length: 14 amino acids. The CDR3 nucleotides read TGTGCCAGCAGGGGGACAGCAGCTAATGAAAAACTGTTTTTT. Its translation is CASRGTAANEKLFF.

This clonotype occurred once. The V and J genes are TRBV6-5 and TRBJ2-1; 8 nucleotides line up with TRBD2. Per the germline V gene, CDR1 is MNHEY and CDR2 is SVGAGI. V gave up 2 bases and J gave up 9 bases; unmatched junction bases: 18. This CDR3 is built from 18 residues. CDR3 in amino acids: CASSYPGGSGVWVGEQFF. In DNA, the CDR3 is TGTGCCAGCAGTTACCCGGGGGGTAGCGGGGTCTGGGTAGGTGAGCAGTTCTTC.

This clonotype has more than one count but fewer than ten. The V call is TRBV11-2, the J call TRBJ2-3; D is undetermined. The CDR3 runs to 15 residues. Between the trimmed V and J ends, which lost 2 bases and 2 bases, there was a span of 11 bases. Germline V lookup: CDR1 SGHAT, CDR2 FQNNGV. CDR3 nucleotides: TGTGCCAGCAGCTTAAGTGCCAGTCCCACAGATACGCAGTATTTT. Amino acids: CASSLSASPTDTQYF.

The CDR3 reads CSVEGFRDWRGTQYF. The DNA for the CDR3 is TGCAGCGTTGAAGGGTTCCGAGACTGGCGGGGTACGCAGTATTTT. This sequence joins TRBV29-1 and TRBJ2-3; TRBD2 is a possible D gene (6 bases). CDR1 is SQVTM and CDR2 is ANQGSEA in the germline V gene. The CDR3 sequence is 15 residues long. V gave up 1 base and J gave up 8 bases, with 19 bases separating them.

In its sample, this clonotype was seen a few times. J is TRBJ2-6 and V is TRBV27; 10 positions match TRBD1. CDR1 and CDR2 (germline): MNHEY, SMNVEV (reference sequence). This CDR3 contains 19 residues. Trimming took 5 bases from V and 2 from J; bases not matched to a gene: 12. CDR3 sequence: CASSHKTPGTGAGANVLTF. The CDR3 nucleotides are TGTGCCAGCAGTCACAAAACCCCCGGGACAGGGGCTGGGGCCAACGTCCTGACTTTC.